A selection of T cell receptor beta chains follows, all from one sample in a study of post-analysis software for immune sequencing data. TCRdb re-derived calls from the PCR reads in MiXCR, one entry per CDR3 protein. The sample has 700,000 to 800,000 distinct CDR3 sequences, 30% seen once; the top ten hold approximately 0.55%. Sequencing was carried out using blood. The source of these receptors is a girl aged 5-17 years with multiple sclerosis. CDR3s include the opening cysteine and the closing phenylalanine or tryptophan. Each record gives: J gene, D gene, V gene, CDR3 protein. A D gene is named only where the DNA matches it firmly.

>TRBJ2-1|NA|TRBV6-5
CASTSGNYRNEQFF
>TRBJ1-2|NA|TRBV11-2
CASSYGWGDGYTF
>TRBJ2-7|TRBD2|TRBV10-3
CAISESPGGSYEQYF
>TRBJ2-3|TRBD1|TRBV28
CASSLSGGTGADTQYF
>TRBJ2-1|TRBD2|TRBV20-1
CSASLGGGGEQFF
>TRBJ2-3|NA|TRBV2
CAGNPFYTDTQYF
>TRBJ2-1|NA|TRBV12-5
CASGTFLEQFF
>TRBJ2-5|NA|TRBV6-5
CASSYSAGETQYF
>TRBJ2-3|NA|TRBV4-3
CASSQDPSVRPDTQYF
>TRBJ2-7|NA|TRBV14
CASSQRLPPYEQYF
>TRBJ1-4|NA|TRBV29-1
CSVELGPSDEKLFF
>TRBJ2-1|NA|TRBV13
CASNVGDDEQFF
>TRBJ1-2|NA|TRBV6-5
CASSYSSGGRGSKLNYGYTF
>TRBJ2-7|NA|TRBV27
CASRMLGIYEQYF
>TRBJ2-3|NA|TRBV9
CASSPTFNTQYF
>TRBJ2-2|TRBD1|TRBV7-2
CASSVKPQGAQNAGELFF
>TRBJ1-1|NA|TRBV20-1
CSARRGEAFF
>TRBJ2-1|NA|TRBV20-1
CSARPEDKYNEQFF
>TRBJ2-6|TRBD1|TRBV20-1
CSARPDRGGSGANVLTF
>TRBJ2-7|NA|TRBV20-1
CSARPAGALYEQYF
>TRBJ2-1|TRBD2|TRBV7-2
CAGSLAGDWNEQFF
>TRBJ2-1|TRBD2|TRBV10-3
CAISESYRASGDNEQFF
>TRBJ2-3|NA|TRBV11-2
CASSLASRQFGVLGSQYF
>TRBJ1-5|NA|TRBV5-6
CASSLGDVGRNQPQHF
>TRBJ2-3|NA|TRBV6-4
CASKTGTGDQPDTQYF
>TRBJ2-3|TRBD2|TRBV28
CASSTFNREADTQYF
>TRBJ1-1|TRBD1|TRBV27
CASSSRQGANTEAFF
>TRBJ2-3|NA|TRBV18
CASHPDTDTQYF
>TRBJ2-7|NA|TRBV4-1
CASSQDPGHLYEQYF
>TRBJ2-5|NA|TRBV10-3
CAIKDSGGETQYF
>TRBJ2-7|TRBD2|TRBV11-2
CASSLFGTSGEQYF
>TRBJ2-5|NA|TRBV20-1
CSARRGAPFEQYF
>TRBJ2-3|TRBD2|TRBV7-8
CTSTRGGNTDTQYF
>TRBJ1-5|TRBD1|TRBV20-1
CSASPGTGNQPQHF
>TRBJ1-4|NA|TRBV4-3
CANSPSDRSNEKLFF
>TRBJ2-7|NA|TRBV20-1
CSARGNLLTRDEQYF
>TRBJ2-7|NA|TRBV20-1
CSARGARQPNYEQYF
>NA|NA|TRBV6-5
CASSYAGFSSYNEQYF
>TRBJ1-3|NA|TRBV10-3
CATWETAAGTIYF
>TRBJ1-1|NA|TRBV11-2
CASSRRQAMNTEAFF
>TRBJ2-1|TRBD2|TRBV5-1
CASTNREGLNEQFF
>TRBJ2-2|TRBD1|TRBV5-1
CASSRTGANTGELFF
>TRBJ1-5|NA|TRBV20-1
CSAMRGNQPQHF
>TRBJ2-3|NA|TRBV6-5
CASRLTLLDTQYF
>TRBJ1-5|NA|TRBV6-5
CASSPGQRTQPQHF
>TRBJ2-1|TRBD2|TRBV5-1
CASSANVLGGGAYNEQFF
>TRBJ2-1|NA|TRBV12-3/TRBV12-4
CASSPTRNEQFF
>TRBJ2-7|TRBD1|TRBV6-6
CASSYSTGGSEQYF
>TRBJ1-2|NA|TRBV6-1
CASSEYARGAYGYTF
>TRBJ2-1|NA|TRBV28
CATKDRSYNEQFF
>TRBJ2-7|NA|TRBV29-1
CSVSSETAAYEQYF
>TRBJ1-5|NA|TRBV20-1
CSAGSAGASRQPQHF
>TRBJ2-5|NA|TRBV28
CASSTKETQYF
>TRBJ1-2|NA|TRBV6-5
CASSYSLRERVWDYGYTF
>TRBJ2-3|NA|TRBV15
CATSRGRADTQYF
>TRBJ2-7|NA|TRBV7-2
CASSPRQESYEQYF
>TRBJ1-1|TRBD1|TRBV7-9
CASTGTGTEAFF
>TRBJ2-6|NA|TRBV20-1
CSAPGGANVLTF